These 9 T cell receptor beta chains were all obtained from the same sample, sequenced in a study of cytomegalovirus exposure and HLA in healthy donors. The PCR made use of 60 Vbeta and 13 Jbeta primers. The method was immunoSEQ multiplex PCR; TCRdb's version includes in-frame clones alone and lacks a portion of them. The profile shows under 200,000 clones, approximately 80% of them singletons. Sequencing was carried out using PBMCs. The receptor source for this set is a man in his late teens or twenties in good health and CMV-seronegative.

The CDR3 region is CASSLARGQDTQYF. CDR3 nucleotides: TGTGCCAGCAGCTTAGCCAGGGGGCAAGATACGCAGTATTTT. The rearrangement uses TRBV7-9 and TRBJ2-3, with 8 positions matching TRBD1. The ends lost 0 bases at V and 5 bases at J; junction bases unmatched: 1. The V gene's germline CDR1 is SEHNR and CDR2 FQNEAQ (reference sequence). This CDR3 contains 14 residues.

This CDR3 is CASSPMDRNPYNEQFF. DNA of the CDR3: TGCGCCAGCAGCCCGATGGACAGGAACCCCTACAATGAGCAGTTCTTC. The rearrangement uses TRBV4-1 and TRBJ2-1, with 7 bases identical to TRBD1. This CDR3 is built from 16 residues. J gave up 2 bases and V 4 bases, and 8 bases lay outside the gene matches. Germline CDR1 MGHRA, CDR2 YSYEKL.

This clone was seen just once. CDR3 sequence: CASSSPGIRGEQYF. In nucleotides, the CDR3 is TGTGCCAGCAGCTCCCCAGGGATAAGGGGCGAGCAGTACTTC. The rearrangement uses TRBV7-3 and TRBJ2-7, with a possible D match to TRBD1 (5 bases). The CDR3 covers 14 residues. V was clipped by 4 bases and J by 6 bases, with 16 bases between them. Germline V gene sequence: CDR1 SGHTA, CDR2 FQGTGA. The full variable domain, completed using reference TRBV7-3 and TRBJ2-7, is GAGVSQTPSNKVTEKGKYVELRCDPISGHTALYWYRQSLGQGPEFLIYFQGTGAADDSGLPNDRFFAVRPEGSVSTLKIQRTERGDSAVYLCASSSPGIRGEQYFGPGTRLTVT.

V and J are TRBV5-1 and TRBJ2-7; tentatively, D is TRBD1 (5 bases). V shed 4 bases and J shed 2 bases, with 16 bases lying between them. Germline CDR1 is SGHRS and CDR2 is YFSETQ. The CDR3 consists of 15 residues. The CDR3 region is CASSDSSRATYEQYF. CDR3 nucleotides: TGCGCCAGCAGCGACAGTTCCCGCGCTACCTACGAGCAGTACTTC. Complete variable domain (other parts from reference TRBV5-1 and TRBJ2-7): KAGVTQTPRYLIKTRGQQVTLSCSPISGHRSVSWYQQTPGQGLQFLFEYFSETQRNKGNFPGRFSGRQFSNSRSEMNVSTLELGDSALYLCASSDSSRATYEQYFGPGTRLTVT.

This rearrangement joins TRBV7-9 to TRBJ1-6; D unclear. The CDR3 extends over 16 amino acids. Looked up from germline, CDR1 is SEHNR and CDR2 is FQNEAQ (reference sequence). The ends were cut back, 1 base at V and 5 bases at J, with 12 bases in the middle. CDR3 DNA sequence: TGTGCCAGCAGCTTAGGGGGAGGGCCCGATAATTCACCCCTCCACTTT. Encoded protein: CASSLGGGPDNSPLHF.

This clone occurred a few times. This chain's CDR3 is CASSYRETNIQYF. The CDR3 DNA reads as TGTGCCAGCAGTTACAGGGAGACGAACATTCAGTACTTC. The chain uses TRBV6-6 and TRBJ2-4, with TRBD2 as a possible D gene (5 bases). Germline-derived CDR1 and CDR2 are MNHNY and SVGAGI (reference sequence). The CDR3 runs to 13 residues. Trimming removed 2 bases at V and 7 bases at J, with 9 bases between.

The CDR3 is CASSLAASGEQYF. The CDR3 region has the DNA TGTGCCAGCAGCTTAGCGGCTAGCGGGGAGCAGTACTTC. V gene TRBV7-2 combines with J gene TRBJ2-7; TRBD2 aligns across 8 bases. This CDR3 spans 13 amino acids. After removal of 0 bases from V and 7 bases from J, the junction contained 2 bases not matched to a gene. The germline CDR1 and CDR2 sequences are SGHTA and FQGNSA.

The CDR3 loop reads CASRQGGLNQPQHF. In DNA form, the CDR3 reads TGTGCCAGCAGGCAAGGGGGCTTGAATCAGCCCCAGCATTTT. The genes are TRBV2 and TRBJ1-5; 7 positions agree with TRBD1. Trimming cost V 6 bases and J 4 bases; bases outside gene matches: 6. This CDR3 region has 14 residues. The V gene's germline CDR1 is SNHLY and CDR2 FYNNEI.

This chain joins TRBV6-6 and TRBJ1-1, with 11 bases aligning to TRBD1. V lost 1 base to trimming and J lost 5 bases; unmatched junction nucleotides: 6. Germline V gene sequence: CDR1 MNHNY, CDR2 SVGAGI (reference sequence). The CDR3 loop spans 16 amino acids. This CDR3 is CASSYLDRGPSTEAFF. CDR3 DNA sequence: TGTGCCAGCAGTTACTTGGACAGGGGGCCTTCGACTGAAGCTTTCTTT.